These 27 T cell receptor beta chains originate from one sample sequenced in a study of Ad26.COV2.S vaccination and SARS-CoV-2 variants. Treatment defined: around 19 received Ad26.COV2.S at low or high dose, single or two shots; 5 received placebo; per-sample allocation not given. Sampling happened 63 days after the first vaccine or placebo injection. Clones were read by immunoSEQ multiplex PCR, and TCRdb kept only the in-frame ones, dropping some. The data show about 480,000 clones, 70% to 90% seen once. Sequenced material: peripheral blood, taken in a trial of Ad26.COV2.S vaccine versus placebo. The receptor source for this set is a person aged 18-60 years who received the Ad26.COV2.S COVID-19 vaccine or a placebo.

The sample holds a few counts of this clone. This rearrangement joins TRBV6-6 to TRBJ1-2; D is undetermined. V was trimmed by 4 bases and J by 3 bases, leaving 9 bases between them. The CDR3 spans 13 residues. The germline V gene encodes CDR1 MNHNY and CDR2 SVGAGI (reference sequence). The CDR3 sequence: CASSSPGYYGYTF. The CDR3 DNA reads TGTGCCAGCAGTTCTCCCGGTTACTATGGCTACACCTTC.

This chain joins TRBV5-4 and TRBJ1-1, with unresolved D. Trimming took 2 bases from V and 7 from J, leaving 9 bases between them. CDR3 length: 12 amino acids. The V gene's germline CDR1 is SGHNT and CDR2 YYREEE (reference sequence). The CDR3 reads CASSFPAGEAFF. The CDR3 region has the DNA TGTGCCAGCAGCTTCCCGGCAGGTGAAGCTTTCTTT.

CDR3 nucleotide sequence: TGTGCCAGCAAAGGCCGAGGGAGCAATTCACCCCTCCACTTT. Protein: CASKGRGSNSPLHF. The J gene is TRBJ1-6, the V gene TRBV28; no definite D call. Trimming stripped 7 bases from V and 7 bases from J, with 14 bases between. The CDR3 spans 14 residues. Germline CDR1 reads MDHEN; CDR2 reads SYDVKM.

The rearrangement links TRBV6-2 or TRBV6-3 to TRBJ2-2; 11 bases match TRBD2. There are 16 residues in the CDR3. J was trimmed by 4 bases and V by 2 bases; bases with no gene match: 3. Looked up from germline, CDR1 is MNHEY and CDR2 is SVGEGT. CDR3 residues: CASSYDLAGGTGELFF. DNA for the CDR3: TGTGCCAGCAGTTACGACCTAGCGGGAGGCACCGGGGAGCTGTTTTTT.

This chain uses TRBV7-8 with TRBJ2-1; D tentatively reads TRBD1 or TRBD2 (5 bases each). Deletions cut 1 base from V and 5 bases from J, with 18 bases between. CDR3 size: 17 residues. CDR1 SGHVS and CDR2 FQNEAQ come from the germline V gene. Written as DNA, the CDR3 is TGTGCCAGCAGCTTAGTTGGGGGTAGGGGTATAAACAATGAGCAGTTCTTC. As protein: CASSLVGGRGINNEQFF.

The J gene is TRBJ1-2, the V gene TRBV20-1; no definite D call. Deletions cut 2 bases from V and 8 bases from J, with 9 bases between. The CDR3 is 11 amino acids. In germline, CDR1 is DFQATT, CDR2 SNEGSKA (reference sequence). The CDR3 nucleotides read TGCAGTGCTAGACAGGTCCCAGGCTACACCTTC. Translated, it gives CSARQVPGYTF.

This chain joins TRBV19 and TRBJ1-6; D is unclear. The V gene lost 7 bases and the J gene lost 9 bases, with 13 bases spanning the gap. Germline V gene sequence: CDR1 LNHDA, CDR2 SQIVND (reference sequence). The CDR3 runs to 13 residues. Written as DNA, the CDR3 is TGTGCCAGTACCAGTGTGGCCGGTTCACCCCTCCACTTT. Translating it yields CASTSVAGSPLHF.

The chain combines TRBV6-5 with TRBJ2-7; TRBD1 might be the D (5 bases). CDR1 and CDR2 (germline): MNHEY, SVGAGI. V lost 6 bases and J 3 bases, leaving 12 bases between the germline ends. The CDR3 runs 13 residues. This chain's CDR3 is CASRQADYYEQYF. As DNA, the CDR3 is TGTGCCAGCAGACAGGCGGATTACTACGAGCAGTACTTC.

The chain uses TRBV5-1 and TRBJ1-1, with TRBD1 as a possible D gene (5 bases). The CDR3 contains 15 residues. Per germline, CDR1 SGHRS and CDR2 YFSETQ. With 4 bases removed from V and 0 bases from J, the gap between germline ends came to 13 bases. CDR3 loop: CASSLETALNTEAFF. The CDR3 DNA follows: TGCGCCAGCAGCCTAGAGACAGCCCTGAACACTGAAGCTTTCTTT.

The chain couples TRBV7-9 to TRBJ1-1; D is possibly TRBD1 (6 bases). CDR3 length: 14 amino acids. Trimming cost V 1 base and J 5 bases, with 11 bases left between them. CDR1 SEHNR and CDR2 FQNEAQ come from the germline V gene (reference sequence). In DNA, the CDR3 is TGTGCCAGCAGCTTAGATACAGGGTGGACTGAAGCTTTCTTT. Translating it yields CASSLDTGWTEAFF.

The chain uses TRBV15 and TRBJ2-3; 7 bases map to TRBD1. V lost 8 bases and J lost 10; bases outside the gene matches: 9. CDR1 LNHNV and CDR2 YYDKDF come from the germline V gene (reference sequence). CDR3 size: 12 residues. Here the CDR3 DNA reads TGTGCCACCGGGAAAAAGGGACAGCCGCAGTATTTT. It yields the protein CATGKKGQPQYF.

Here the CDR3 DNA reads TGTGCCACCAGTGACCAGGACTCTCCCTACGAGCAGTACTTC. Residues: CATSDQDSPYEQYF. The gene calls are TRBV24-1 and TRBJ2-7, with a possible D match to TRBD2 (5 bases). The germline CDR1 and CDR2 sequences are KGHDR and SFDVKD. Trimming cost V 4 bases and J 2 bases, with 11 bases left between them. This CDR3 spans 14 amino acids.

The chain carries TRBV27 and TRBJ2-7; the D gene could be TRBD1 or TRBD2 (8 bases each). Germline CDR1 is MNHEY and CDR2 is SMNVEV (reference sequence). V gave up 6 bases and J gave up 1 base, with 25 bases separating them. This CDR3 spans 18 amino acids. The CDR3 reads CASSRGGTGSLWSYEQYF. As DNA, the CDR3 is TGTGCCAGCAGCCGGGGGGGGACAGGTTCCCTTTGGTCCTACGAGCAGTACTTC.

The genes are TRBV28 and TRBJ2-5; weak D call: TRBD2 (6 bases). V lost 10 bases and J 0 bases, leaving 12 bases between the germline ends. Germline V lookup: CDR1 MDHEN, CDR2 SYDVKM. CDR3 size: 13 residues. The CDR3 spells CATRGAHQETQYF. The CDR3 region has the DNA TGTGCCACCCGCGGGGCTCACCAAGAGACCCAGTACTTC.

The chain carries TRBV18 and TRBJ2-7, with D possibly matching TRBD2 (6 bases). There are 14 residues in the CDR3. The germline V gene encodes CDR1 KGHSH and CDR2 LQKENI. V was pared by 2 bases and J by 1 base, with 9 bases between. CDR3 bases: TGTGCCAGCTCACCATCACGGGGGTCCTACGAGCAGTACTTC. This encodes CASSPSRGSYEQYF. Together with reference TRBV18 and TRBJ2-7, the CDR3 gives the full variable domain: NAGVMQNPRHLVRRRGQEARLRCSPMKGHSHVYWYRQLPEEGLKFMVYLQKENIIDESGMPKERFSAEFPKEGPSILRIQQVVRGDSAAYFCASSPSRGSYEQYFGPGTRLTVT.

The rearrangement joins TRBV7-8 to TRBJ2-5, with D hard to call. Germline assignment: CDR1 SGHVS and CDR2 FQNEAQ. Trimming took 5 bases from V and 5 from J, leaving 18 bases between them. There are 15 residues in the CDR3. CDR3 loop: CASSLDPRTEETQYF. The CDR3 DNA sequence: TGTGCCAGCAGCCTCGATCCGCGTACAGAGGAGACCCAGTACTTC.

The CDR3 loop reads CASSQVAGGPYEQYF. CDR3 nucleotides: TGCGCCAGCAGCCAAGTGGCGGGAGGGCCTTACGAGCAGTACTTC. The rearrangement joins TRBV4-1 to TRBJ2-7; 9 bases are a match to TRBD2. Germline CDR1 MGHRA, CDR2 YSYEKL. With 1 base clipped from V and 4 bases from J, the junction kept 5 bases outside the gene matches. This CDR3 contains 15 residues.

The genes are TRBV6-5 and TRBJ2-7, with D possibly TRBD2 on 6 matching bases. This CDR3 is 15 amino acids long. Per the germline V gene, CDR1 is MNHEY and CDR2 is SVGAGI. The V end lost 8 bases, the J end lost 0 bases, and 17 bases lay between the germline ends. CDR3 nucleotides: TGTGCCAGCGGCACGAAGGGAGGCAGCTCCTACGAGCAGTACTTC. It codes for CASGTKGGSSYEQYF.

This chain connects TRBV6-2 or TRBV6-3 to TRBJ1-5; D possibly corresponds to TRBD1 (5 bases). CDR1 MNHEY and CDR2 SVGEGT come from the germline V gene. Trimming took off 4 bases at V and 4 bases at J, with 14 bases between the two ends. There are 15 residues in the CDR3. CDR3 sequence reads: CASSSVRARNQPQHF. The CDR3 region has the DNA TGTGCCAGCAGTTCTGTCAGGGCCAGGAATCAGCCCCAGCATTTT.

This clone occurred once. The chain links TRBV6-2 or TRBV6-3 to TRBJ2-7; 8 bases align to TRBD2. The CDR3 is 18 amino acids. Trimming removed 5 bases from V and 5 bases from J; junction bases left unmatched: 20. Germline V CDR1 and CDR2: MNHEY, SVGEGT. As DNA, the CDR3 is TGTGCCAGCAGTCGTCCCTCGGGGGGGAAGCTCTTTATGGACGAGCAGTACTTC. It translates to CASSRPSGGKLFMDEQYF.

CDR3 residues: CASSEGLAGGTNEQFF. CDR3 DNA: TGTGCCAGCAGCGAAGGACTAGCGGGAGGAACCAATGAGCAGTTCTTC. The J gene is TRBJ2-1, the V gene TRBV11-3; 14 nucleotides match TRBD2. Losses at the gene ends were 5 bases for V and 6 bases for J; bases not matched to a gene: 6. Germline V gives CDR1 SGHNT, CDR2 YENEEA. CDR3 size: 16 residues.

The chain employs TRBV12-3 or TRBV12-4 and TRBJ2-5; D might be TRBD1 or TRBD2, each matching 5 bases. V lost 11 bases, J lost 4 bases, and 14 bases lay in between. This CDR3 contains 12 residues. The CDR3 protein is CACHDGGETQYF. In DNA form, the CDR3 reads TGTGCCTGTCACGATGGGGGAGAGACCCAGTACTTC.

The V gene is TRBV5-4, the J gene TRBJ1-1; D is undetermined. Between the trimmed V and J ends, which lost 0 bases and 1 base, there was a span of 7 bases. Germline V CDR1 and CDR2: SGHNT, YYREEE (reference sequence). The CDR3 totals 14 residues. The CDR3 sequence: CASSLGLGNTEAFF. DNA for the CDR3: TGTGCCAGCAGCTTGGGACTGGGGAACACTGAAGCTTTCTTT.

The chain has TRBV3-1 (or the pseudogene TRBV3-2) and TRBJ2-7; 7 nucleotides line up with TRBD2. CDR3 length: 15 residues. Germline loops: CDR1 LGHDT, CDR2 YNNKEL (reference sequence). Unmatched junction bases numbered 9, after V lost 1 base and J lost 6 bases. The CDR3 DNA reads TGTGCCAGCAGCCAAGTAATGGCGGGGGTCAGCGAGCAGTACTTC. As protein: CASSQVMAGVSEQYF.

The rearrangement links TRBV2 to TRBJ1-1, with D uncertain. This CDR3 contains 15 residues. V dropped 3 bases and J dropped 1 base, with 12 bases sitting between them. CDR1 SNHLY and CDR2 FYNNEI come from the germline V gene. In DNA form, the CDR3 reads TGTGCCAGCAGTGAGAAGGTTTGGGAGAACACTGAAGCTTTCTTT. It yields the protein CASSEKVWENTEAFF.

This chain links TRBV11-2 with TRBJ2-1; D remains ambiguous. Germline V gene data show CDR1 as SGHAT and CDR2 as FQNNGV. There are 11 residues in the CDR3. V was cut by 5 bases and J by 9 bases, with 8 bases left in between. In DNA, the CDR3 is TGTGCCAGCAGCCTGCTCGGTGAGCAGTTCTTC. Amino acids: CASSLLGEQFF.

This chain links TRBV20-1 with TRBJ2-5; D ambiguous. Deletions cut 3 bases from V and 4 bases from J, with 18 bases between. In germline, CDR1 is DFQATT, CDR2 SNEGSKA (reference sequence). CDR3 length equals 15 residues. For the CDR3, the DNA is TGCAGTGCTAGTCCCCAAGGATGGGTAGTAGAGACCCAGTACTTC. It specifies CSASPQGWVVETQYF.